A single sample gave rise to the 10 T cell receptor beta chains below, sequenced in a study of T cell responses to AZD1222 COVID-19 vaccine. Sequencing was performed with immunoSEQ multiplex PCR; in TCRdb, only in-frame clones are kept and a portion is missing. The sample contains roughly 150,000 clones, roughly 89% of which appear only once. The sequenced sample was peripheral blood, obtained on day 0 of AZD1222 vaccination. The receptors derive from an adult in good health.

V and J are TRBV7-8 and TRBJ1-1, with D unclear. V was trimmed by 1 base and J by 1 base, leaving 13 bases between them. Per the germline V gene, CDR1 is SGHVS and CDR2 is FQNEAQ. This CDR3 has 16 amino acids. The CDR3: CASSLVAGPKNTEAFF. The CDR3 coding sequence is TGTGCCAGCAGCTTAGTAGCCGGTCCCAAGAACACTGAAGCTTTCTTT.

The chain employs TRBV18 and TRBJ1-5; TRBD1 matches 8 bases. The ends lost 4 bases at V and 7 bases at J; junction bases unmatched: 9. In germline, CDR1 is KGHSH, CDR2 LQKENI. This CDR3 is 15 amino acids long. The CDR3: CASSHSGQVKQPQHF. In DNA form, the CDR3 reads TGTGCCAGCTCACATTCGGGACAGGTGAAACAGCCCCAGCATTTT. Based on the CDR3 plus reference TRBV18 and TRBJ1-5, the full variable domain is NAGVMQNPRHLVRRRGQEARLRCSPMKGHSHVYWYRQLPEEGLKFMVYLQKENIIDESGMPKERFSAEFPKEGPSILRIQQVVRGDSAAYFCASSHSGQVKQPQHFGDGTRLSIL.

The chain recombines TRBV9 with TRBJ1-1; D not resolved. CDR3 length equals 14 residues. The V gene's germline CDR1 is SGDLS and CDR2 YYNGEE. The germline V and J ends were trimmed by 0 bases and 1 base, with 7 bases remaining between them. This chain's CDR3 is CASSVVPTNTEAFF. Here the CDR3 DNA reads TGTGCCAGCAGCGTAGTACCGACGAACACTGAAGCTTTCTTT.

V usage is TRBV18 and J usage is TRBJ2-3; maybe TRBD1 (5 bases). Per the germline V gene, CDR1 is KGHSH and CDR2 is LQKENI. CDR3 size: 16 residues. Trimming took off 6 bases at V and 2 bases at J, with 18 bases between the two ends. As DNA, the CDR3 is TGTGCCAGCTCGAAGACAGTCAACAGTAACACAGATACGCAGTATTTT. It yields the protein CASSKTVNSNTDTQYF.

The rearrangement links TRBV27 to TRBJ2-7; D not certain. The V end lost 6 bases, the J end lost 3 bases, and 21 bases lay between the germline ends. The CDR3 has 16 amino acids. CDR1 is MNHEY, CDR2 SMNVEV, per germline (reference sequence). CDR3 protein: CASRRRSEIQIYEQYF. The CDR3 DNA follows: TGTGCCAGCAGGCGTAGGTCCGAAATACAGATCTACGAGCAGTACTTC.

The chain employs TRBV2 and TRBJ2-3; the D gene could be TRBD1 or TRBD2 (5 bases each). Germline V lookup: CDR1 SNHLY, CDR2 FYNNEI. The V end was cut by 5 bases, the J end by 5 bases, with 20 bases between. The CDR3 has 16 amino acids. The CDR3 is CASSTTGQSAEDTQYF. The CDR3 coding sequence is TGTGCCAGCAGTACTACAGGACAATCAGCGGAAGATACGCAGTATTTT. Full variable domain (remainder filled in from reference TRBV2 and TRBJ2-3): EPEVTQTPSHQVTQMGQEVILRCVPISNHLYFYWYRQILGQKVEFLVSFYNNEISEKSEIFDDQFSVERPDGSNFTLKIRSTKLEDSAMYFCASSTTGQSAEDTQYFGPGTRLTVL.

V and J are TRBV6-5 and TRBJ1-1; no clear D. The V gene lost 6 bases and the J gene lost 3 bases, with 17 bases spanning the gap. There are 15 residues in the CDR3. Germline lookup yields CDR1 MNHEY and CDR2 SVGAGI. CDR3 DNA sequence: TGTGCCAGCAGGACGCAAGGTGGTGTTGACACTGAAGCTTTCTTT. This codes for CASRTQGGVDTEAFF.

This chain connects TRBV7-9 to TRBJ2-1, with TRBD2 identical over 7 bases. The V and J ends lost 2 bases and 7 bases, in that order; junction bases with no gene match: 5. Germline V gene data show CDR1 as SEHNR and CDR2 as FQNEAQ (reference sequence). This CDR3 comprises 14 residues. The CDR3 protein is CASSLMGGKNEQFF. CDR3 coding DNA: TGTGCCAGCAGCTTAATGGGGGGGAAAAATGAGCAGTTCTTC.

V gene TRBV15 combines with J gene TRBJ1-4; no clear D gene. The CDR3 consists of 15 residues. Germline-derived CDR1 and CDR2 are LNHNV and YYDKDF (reference sequence). V lost 4 bases, J lost 2 bases, and 11 bases lay in between. The CDR3 sequence: CATSKGLGTNEKLFF. Written as DNA, the CDR3 is TGTGCCACCAGCAAAGGATTGGGGACTAATGAAAAACTGTTTTTT.

The chain combines TRBV11-2 with TRBJ2-7; 7 nucleotides align to TRBD1. CDR1 and CDR2 (germline): SGHAT, FQNNGV. This CDR3 comprises 14 residues. The junction had 4 bases not matched to a gene; V was cut back by 5 bases and J by 0 bases. The CDR3 sequence is CASSPRQGSYEQYF. DNA of the CDR3: TGTGCCAGCAGCCCTCGACAGGGCTCCTACGAGCAGTACTTC.